This T cell receptor beta chain is from a study of T and B cells in COVID-19 patients. Study in general: The recovered cohort's median age was approximately 34 years, versus around 70 years in active infection.

Blood genomic DNA input for TRB amplification was roughly 230-550 ng. BIOMED2 TRB-A/B primer pools were used in multiplex TRB PCR. TCRdb processed the multiplex PCR reads anew with MiXCR; each CDR3 protein has one entry. The sample holds under 6,000 distinct CDR3 sequences; about 24% are singletons and the top ten take about 10%. Sample: blood. The origin of this receptor is a human donor with active COVID-19.

The CDR3 protein is CATQSKDGSYEQYF. CDR3 in DNA: TGTGCCACCCAGAGTAAGGACGGATCCTACGAGCAGTACTTC. V gene TRBV27 combines with J gene TRBJ2-7; D unresolved. V was shortened by 10 bases and J by 1 base, with 17 bases between the two germline ends. Germline-derived CDR1 and CDR2 are MNHEY and SMNVEV (reference sequence). The CDR3 consists of 14 residues.